The T cell receptor beta chain under discussion was sequenced for a study of T cells in Graves' hyperthyroidism and ophthalmopathy. Study-level points and caveats: Most thyroid clonotypes expanded above 0.001 were also detected in blood. Ophthalmopathy was model-predicted a median roughly 6.2 months pre-onset. A model of 13 V-J pairs discriminated ophthalmopathy from stable hyperthyroidism.

A word on this clonotype: Its specificity is unknown.

Amplified regions were TCR beta CDR3 sequences from RNA transcripts. RT-PCR in the first round (using the HTBI primer set) targeted the TCR CDR3. From the multiplex PCR reads, TCRdb called clonotypes with MiXCR, one entry per CDR3 protein. The sample includes hundreds of thousands of distinct CDR3 sequences, roughly 14% of them seen just once. The CDR3 has 11 amino acids. V was cut by 4 bases and J by 11 bases, with 12 bases left in between. Ophthalmopathy patients had Clinical Activity Score at least 3, NOSPECS grade at least 4, duration under 3 months. Material: blood. The chain uses TRBV12-3 or TRBV12-4 and TRBJ2-7, with D possibly matching TRBD1 (6 bases). This clonotype was obtained from a young man with Graves' ophthalmopathy. CDR3 residues: CASSWQGREYF. Written as DNA, the CDR3 is TGTGCCAGCAGTTGGCAGGGGAGAGAGTACTTC.